The next 27 T cell receptor beta chains were all read from a single sample in a study of T-cell reconstitution after alpha-beta-depleted transplantation in children listed by TCRdb under 2016. The treatment or condition label corresponds to: allogeneic hematopoietic cell transplantation with graft depleted of TCRalphabeta T cells and CD19 B cells. The library came from PCR. The instrument given in TCRdb is Illumina HiSeq 2500. TCR libraries were prepared with molecular barcoding, using unique molecular identifiers to normalize TCRbeta repertoire quantification. TCRdb ran its own pipeline on the public reads, namely fastp trimming at Q25 and MiXCR clone calling, and kept in-frame beta chains. All rows with the same CDR3 protein become a single entry with the most common DNA and genes. The sample table lists around 190,000 distinct CDR3 sequences, roughly 7.1% of them with a count of one. About 5.9% of the sample rests with the top ten.

The sequences come from PBMCs, collected before TCRalphabeta/CD19-depleted stem cell transplant. These TCRs come from a boy aged 2 to 10 with acute lymphoblastic leukemia, due to receive a stem cell transplant.

This clonotype showed up many times. This CDR3 is CASLVGLGLYNEQFF. The CDR3 coding sequence is TGTGCCAGCCTCGTGGGACTTGGGCTTTACAATGAGCAGTTCTTC. The chain employs TRBV21-1 and TRBJ2-1; TRBD2 reflects the table's D call only, with no check against the DNA. TRBV21-1 is a listed pseudogene. The CDR3 length is 15 residues.

This clonotype was recorded a few times. The V gene is TRBV6-1, the J gene TRBJ1-1; 8 nucleotides align to TRBD1. The trim removed 3 bases at V and 4 bases at J, leaving 10 bases unmatched. Germline CDR1 MNHNS, CDR2 SASEGT. The CDR3 length is 16 residues. This chain's CDR3 is CASSEMWQGAGTEAFF. The CDR3 DNA sequence: TGTGCCAGCAGTGAGATGTGGCAGGGGGCCGGCACTGAAGCTTTCTTT.

This clonotype was counted a few times. This chain joins TRBV5-5 and TRBJ1-2; 8 bases fit TRBD1. There are 14 residues in the CDR3. Germline loops: CDR1 SGHKS, CDR2 YYEKEE (reference sequence). Unmatched junction bases numbered 8, after V lost 3 bases and J lost 7 bases. The CDR3 bases are TGTGCCAGCAGCTCATTAAAAACAGGGGGTGGCTACACCTTC. It encodes CASSSLKTGGGYTF.

The genes are TRBV29-1 and TRBJ2-3, with 11 bases that match TRBD2. The trim removed 6 bases at V and 10 bases at J, leaving 15 bases unmatched. Germline loops: CDR1 SQVTM, CDR2 ANQGSEA. The CDR3 is 15 amino acids. CDR3 in amino acids: CSVPIVLAGGLAQYF. The CDR3, as DNA: TGCAGCGTCCCAATCGTCTTAGCGGGGGGGTTGGCGCAGTATTTT.

This clonotype was observed at least ten times. The CDR3 DNA reads TGTGCCAGCAGCCCCCCCCCGGGGACCGTCCCAACTAATGAAAAACTGTTTTTT. As protein: CASSPPPGTVPTNEKLFF. The chain has TRBV7-9 and TRBJ1-4; possibly TRBD1 for D (5 bases). V was pared by 5 bases and J by 0 bases, with 19 bases between. Germline values: CDR1 SEHNR, CDR2 FQNEAQ (reference sequence). CDR3 size: 18 residues.

This clonotype showed up just a few times. This may come from a read error, since a much larger clone is one base off. V and J are TRBV7-9 and TRBJ2-1; D possibly uses TRBD1 or TRBD2 (5 bases each). Trimming removed 3 bases from V and 7 bases from J, with 10 bases in between. Germline CDR1 reads SEHNR; CDR2 reads FQNEAQ (reference sequence). This CDR3 region has 13 residues. The CDR3 DNA reads TGTGCCAGCAGCTTCCGGGACGGAAATGAGCAGTTCTTC. Protein product: CASSFRDGNEQFF.

This clonotype was counted ten times or more. The rearrangement links TRBV7-9 to TRBJ1-5; D is undetermined. The germline V gene encodes CDR1 SEHNR and CDR2 FQNEAQ (reference sequence). The CDR3 is made up of 15 amino acids. With 3 bases removed from V and 1 base from J, the gap between germline ends came to 10 bases. This chain's CDR3 is CASSFGHGSNQPQHF. Here the CDR3 DNA reads TGTGCCAGCAGCTTTGGTCACGGGAGCAATCAGCCCCAGCATTTT. Full variable domain (rest looked up from reference TRBV7-9 and TRBJ1-5): DTGVSQNPRHKITKRGQNVTFRCDPISEHNRLYWYRQTLGQGPEFLTYFQNEAQLEKSRLLSDRFSAERPKGSFSTLEIQRTEQGDSAMYLCASSFGHGSNQPQHFGDGTRLSIL.

The V gene is TRBV28, the J gene TRBJ1-2, with 7 positions matching TRBD1. This CDR3 region has 15 residues. Germline-derived CDR1 and CDR2 are MDHEN and SYDVKM. The V segment lost 4 bases and the J segment 0 bases; nucleotides outside the gene matches: 5. The CDR3 DNA reads as TGTGCCAGCAGTTCCGGGACAGCCACTAACTATGGCTACACCTTC. It yields the protein CASSSGTATNYGYTF.

This clonotype was counted ten times or more. This chain joins TRBV7-2 and TRBJ1-1; D gene ambiguous. V was cut by 5 bases and J by 8 bases, with 15 bases left in between. CDR3 length: 13 amino acids. CDR1 is SGHTA, CDR2 FQGNSA, per germline. CDR3 loop: CASSIPDGIEAFF. DNA of the CDR3: TGTGCCAGCAGCATCCCGGACGGAATAGAAGCTTTCTTT.

This clonotype was recorded at least ten times. The genes are TRBV20-1 and TRBJ2-5; TRBD1 matches at 7 bases. The CDR3 spans 13 residues. Germline-derived CDR1 and CDR2 are DFQATT and SNEGSKA (reference sequence). V gave up 7 bases and J gave up 5 bases; unmatched junction bases: 10. The CDR3 coding sequence is TGCAGTGTTAATATAGGGACAGACGAGACCCAGTACTTC. It translates to CSVNIGTDETQYF.

This clonotype was recorded at least ten times. The CDR3 DNA reads as TGTGCCACCAGTGACCCGGGACTAGCGGGAATCAATGAGCAGTTCTTC. It yields the protein CATSDPGLAGINEQFF. The gene calls are TRBV24-1 and TRBJ2-1; 13 bases fit TRBD2. After removal of 4 bases from V and 6 bases from J, the junction contained 5 bases not matched to a gene. CDR1 KGHDR and CDR2 SFDVKD come from the germline V gene. CDR3 length: 16 amino acids.

This clonotype showed up many times. The chain couples TRBV7-9 to TRBJ1-1; D gene ambiguous. The CDR3 runs to 13 residues. From germline, CDR1 is SEHNR and CDR2 FQNEAQ (reference sequence). Trimming stripped 3 bases from V and 2 bases from J, with 7 bases between. The chain's CDR3 is CASSFWENTEAFF. The CDR3, as DNA: TGTGCCAGCAGCTTCTGGGAAAACACTGAAGCTTTCTTT.

The rearrangement uses TRBV6-2 or TRBV6-3 and TRBJ1-1; no firm D call. Germline V CDR1 and CDR2: MNHEY, SVGEGT. Between the trimmed V and J ends, which lost 0 bases and 4 bases, there was a span of 9 bases. CDR3 length: 14 residues. The DNA for the CDR3 is TGTGCCAGCAGTTACTCGAGAGGGTTCACTGAAGCTTTCTTT. Encoded protein: CASSYSRGFTEAFF.

On this clonotype: Since a much larger clone is just one base distant, this may be a read error. The chain recombines TRBV28 with TRBJ2-7; D gene uncertain. Per the germline V gene, CDR1 is MDHEN and CDR2 is SYDVKM. The V and J ends lost 6 bases and 3 bases respectively, with 15 bases between them. The CDR3 length is 14 residues. For the CDR3, the DNA is TGTGCCAGCAGATCTACGGTGAGGTACTACGAGCAGTACTTC. Translation: CASRSTVRYYEQYF.

The table lists this clonotype with many counts. V and J are TRBV25-1 and TRBJ2-1; D gene ambiguous. This CDR3 spans 16 amino acids. Trimming left V 4 bases short and J 3 bases short, with 16 bases between. Germline CDR1 reads MGHDK; CDR2 reads SYGVNS. DNA of the CDR3: TGTGCCAGCAGTGCCACGGCCGGACCTCTCTACAATGAGCAGTTCTTC. Protein product: CASSATAGPLYNEQFF.

Ten or more counts support this clonotype. This sequence joins TRBV29-1 and TRBJ2-1, with D possibly being TRBD2 (5 bases). Germline V gives CDR1 SQVTM, CDR2 ANQGSEA. The V end lost 6 bases, the J end lost 8 bases, and 17 bases lay between the germline ends. The CDR3 has 13 amino acids. The CDR3 loop is CSVGLGARHEQFF. The CDR3 coding sequence is TGCAGCGTCGGCCTGGGAGCCCGGCATGAGCAGTTCTTC.

This clonotype was recorded at least ten times. The chain combines TRBV28 with TRBJ1-5; 7 nucleotides line up with TRBD1. CDR1 and CDR2 from the germline V gene are MDHEN and SYDVKM. The length of the CDR3 is 14 residues. The ends lost 6 bases at V and 6 bases at J; junction bases unmatched: 8. In DNA, the CDR3 is TGTGCCAGCAGAGGGGCCTACAGGGGTCAGCCCCAGCATTTT. This translates into CASRGAYRGQPQHF. Variable domain in full (rest from reference TRBV28 and TRBJ1-5): DVKVTQSSRYLVKRTGEKVFLECVQDMDHENMFWYRQDPGLGLRLIYFSYDVKMKEKGDIPEGYSVSREKKERFSLILESASTNQTSMYLCASRGAYRGQPQHFGDGTRLSIL.

This clonotype showed up many times. The chain is built from TRBV28 and TRBJ2-1; TRBD2 matches at 11 bases. The CDR3 extends over 12 amino acids. CDR1 and CDR2 from the germline V gene are MDHEN and SYDVKM. Losses at the gene ends were 6 bases for V and 10 bases for J; bases not matched to a gene: 2. The CDR3 here is CASRIAGGEQFF. CDR3 in DNA: TGTGCCAGCAGGATAGCGGGGGGGGAGCAGTTCTTC. Full variable domain (remainder filled in from reference TRBV28 and TRBJ2-1): DVKVTQSSRYLVKRTGEKVFLECVQDMDHENMFWYRQDPGLGLRLIYFSYDVKMKEKGDIPEGYSVSREKKERFSLILESASTNQTSMYLCASRIAGGEQFFGPGTRLTVL.

The gene calls are TRBV7-7 and TRBJ2-5, with TRBD2 matching over 11 bases. Germline lookup yields CDR1 SSHAT and CDR2 FNYEAQ (reference sequence). The CDR3 loop spans 15 amino acids. The CDR3 nucleotides read TGTGCTAGCGGGGAGGGACTAGCGGCTCAAGAGACCCAGTACTTC. Amino acid sequence: CASGEGLAAQETQYF.

This clonotype appeared many times. This chain links TRBV7-2 with TRBJ2-5; weak D call: TRBD1 (6 bases). The CDR3 runs 15 residues. Germline assignment: CDR1 SGHTA and CDR2 FQGNSA. Trimming shortened V by 5 bases and J by 6 bases, and 19 bases separated the two germline ends. The CDR3 spells CASSASGTGLQTQYF. CDR3 nucleotide sequence: TGTGCCAGCAGCGCCTCAGGTACAGGGTTGCAGACCCAGTACTTC.

Many counts were recorded for this clonotype. J is TRBJ2-3 and V is TRBV27; tentative D call: TRBD1 (5 bases). V was cut by 3 bases and J by 5 bases, with 9 bases left in between. The CDR3 runs 13 residues. Germline V gives CDR1 MNHEY, CDR2 SMNVEV (reference sequence). In nucleotides, the CDR3 is TGTGCCAGCAGTTTTTCAGGGAAAGATACGCAGTATTTT. Translation: CASSFSGKDTQYF.

In its sample, this clonotype was seen many times. This chain joins TRBV6-6 and TRBJ2-7; 8 nucleotides line up with TRBD1. With V trimmed by 7 bases and J by 3 bases, 5 bases remained unmatched. The CDR3 sequence is 13 residues long. Germline assignment: CDR1 MNHNY and CDR2 SVGAGI (reference sequence). The CDR3 spells CASTSGTGYEQYF. For the CDR3, the DNA is TGTGCCAGCACCTCCGGGACAGGCTACGAGCAGTACTTC.

This clonotype was picked up a small number of times. The rearrangement links TRBV6-2 or TRBV6-3 to TRBJ1-1, with unresolved D. Trimming removed 1 base at V and 0 bases at J, with 6 bases between. The germline gives CDR1 MNHEY, CDR2 SVGEGT. CDR3 length: 14 amino acids. CDR3 residues: CASSYLPLNTEAFF. In nucleotides, the CDR3 is TGTGCCAGCAGTTACTTACCCTTGAACACTGAAGCTTTCTTT.

The V call is TRBV12-3 or TRBV12-4, the J call TRBJ1-6; a possible D gene is TRBD1 (5 bases). The CDR3 covers 15 residues. V lost 3 bases and J lost 5, with 11 bases in between. Here the CDR3 DNA reads TGTGCCAGCAGTTTCCAGGGAGGAAATAATTCACCCCTCCACTTT. This encodes CASSFQGGNNSPLHF.

This clonotype has at least ten counts. The chain employs TRBV10-3 and TRBJ2-1; 8 positions match TRBD2. The CDR3 sequence is 16 residues long. Unmatched junction bases numbered 7, after V lost 6 bases and J lost 0 bases. Germline V CDR1 and CDR2: ENHRY, SYGVKD. CDR3 in DNA: TGTGCCATCAGCGAATTAGCGGGAAGCTCCTACAATGAGCAGTTCTTC. Translated: CAISELAGSSYNEQFF.

This clonotype showed up many times. The chain joins TRBV6-5 to TRBJ2-3; 9 bases map to TRBD2. With V trimmed by 2 bases and J by 5 bases, 11 bases remained unmatched. Germline assignment: CDR1 MNHEY and CDR2 SVGAGI. This CDR3 is built from 17 residues. In nucleotides, the CDR3 is TGTGCCAGCAGTTACCGTGATAGCGGGGGCATCGGAGATACGCAGTATTTT. This translates into CASSYRDSGGIGDTQYF.

This clonotype was seen at least ten times. V is TRBV5-4 and J is TRBJ2-3; D uncertain. The CDR3 loop spans 15 amino acids. CDR1 is SGHNT, CDR2 YYREEE, per germline (reference sequence). V dropped 4 bases and J dropped 2 bases, with 14 bases sitting between them. CDR3 residues: CASSKRPSPTDTQYF. As DNA, the CDR3 is TGTGCCAGCAGCAAAAGACCCTCCCCCACAGATACGCAGTATTTT.